Below are 2 T cell receptor beta chains sequenced from a single sample in a study of T-cell memory formation after mild COVID-19. TCRdb called the 5' RACE reads again in MiXCR, with one record for every CDR3 protein. In the table there are 75,000 to 90,000 distinct CDR3 sequences, roughly 14% of which are singletons. Sequencing used PBMCs or a T cell subset sorted from them (not recorded which). The receptors originated from an adult woman who had mild COVID-19 (a few samples of this study predate the infection). Cell type and time point are not known.

The chain has TRBV6-2 or TRBV6-3 and TRBJ2-5; D is ambiguous. The ends were cut back, 6 bases at V and 4 bases at J, with 12 bases in the middle. The length of the CDR3 is 13 residues. The germline V gene has CDR1 MNHEY and CDR2 SVGEGT. The CDR3 nucleotides are TGTGCCAGCAGCCCCGACGTTAGAGAGACCCAGTACTTC. The encoded protein is CASSPDVRETQYF.

V is TRBV7-3 and J is TRBJ2-2, with 12 bases aligning to TRBD2. CDR1 is SGHTA, CDR2 FQGTGA, per germline. This CDR3 spans 17 amino acids. The ends lost 5 bases at V and 5 bases at J; junction bases unmatched: 9. Here the CDR3 reads CASSPILAGGETGELFF. Written as DNA, the CDR3 is TGTGCCAGCAGCCCCATACTAGCGGGGGGAGAAACCGGGGAGCTGTTTTTT.